This TCR beta chain was identified during a study of blood T cell repertoires in COVID-19. In the study overall: Samples came from the United States, Italy and Spain, spanning acute and convalescent COVID-19. Sources were T cells, B-cell-depleted T cells, or PBMCs; the material itself was cDNA or gDNA.

Germline V gene lookup returns CDR1 MNHEY and CDR2 SVGAGI. Losses at the gene ends were 0 bases for V and 12 bases for J; bases not matched to a gene: 11. This CDR3 is 16 amino acids long. In the authors' methods: From reference gene primer amplification, estimates of nucleated cell counts were derived. Profiling relied on immunoSEQ multiplex PCR, and the TCRdb table lists in-frame clones only, not all of them. V and J calls and clone size are those listed in that table; D and trimming were worked out from the DNA. The table shows approximately 200,000 clones, with roughly 80% occurring only once. Sequenced: peripheral blood. The TCR was taken from a human donor in a cohort sampled during active COVID-19. The J gene is TRBJ2-1, the V gene TRBV6-5, with 10 bases fitting TRBD2. CDR3 DNA: TGTGCCAGCAGTTACTCGACAGCTAGCGGGAGCCGGGGGCAGTTCTTC. Protein product: CASSYSTASGSRGQFF.